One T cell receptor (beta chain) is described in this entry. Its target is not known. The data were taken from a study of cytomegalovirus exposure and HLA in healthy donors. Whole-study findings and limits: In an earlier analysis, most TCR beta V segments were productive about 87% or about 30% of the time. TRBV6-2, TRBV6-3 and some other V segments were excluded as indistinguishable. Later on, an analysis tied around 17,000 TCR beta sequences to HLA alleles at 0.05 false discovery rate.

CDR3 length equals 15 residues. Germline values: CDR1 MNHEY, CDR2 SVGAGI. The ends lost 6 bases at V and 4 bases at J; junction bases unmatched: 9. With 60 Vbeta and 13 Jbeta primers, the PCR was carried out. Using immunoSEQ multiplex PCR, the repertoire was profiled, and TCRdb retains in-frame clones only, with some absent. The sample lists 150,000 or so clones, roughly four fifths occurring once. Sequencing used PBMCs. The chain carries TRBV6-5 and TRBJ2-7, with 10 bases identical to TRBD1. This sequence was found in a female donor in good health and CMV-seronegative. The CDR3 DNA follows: TGTGCCAGCAGACCTCGGGGACAGGGGTTATACGAGCAGTACTTC. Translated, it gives CASRPRGQGLYEQYF.